These 19 T cell receptor beta chains originate from one sample sequenced in a study of T cell clones after liver transplantation. Assay used: immunoSEQ multiplex PCR; TCRdb lists only in-frame clones, some missing. The sample has about 75,000 clones, 84% seen once; the top ten hold 2.1%. This material consisted of CD4+ T cells from blood, taken about 50 months after liver transplant. These receptors were collected from a human patient who received a liver transplant. Some T cells may be provided by the graft donor.

The gene calls are TRBV30 and TRBJ1-2; 9 nucleotides align to TRBD1. Germline CDR1 and CDR2: GTSNPN and SVGIG (reference sequence). The V segment lost 1 base and the J segment 4 bases; nucleotides outside the gene matches: 10. CDR3 length: 16 amino acids. The DNA of the CDR3 is TGTGCCTGGAGTGACGGACGACAGGGGGTGGGCTATGGCTACACCTTC. Its protein is CAWSDGRQGVGYGYTF.

The chain is built from TRBV19 and TRBJ2-7; no reliable D call. Between the trimmed V and J ends, which lost 2 bases and 7 bases, there was a span of 9 bases. Germline-derived CDR1 and CDR2 are LNHDA and SQIVND (reference sequence). The CDR3 is 12 amino acids. The CDR3 reads CASSITIGEQYF. The CDR3 DNA sequence: TGTGCCAGTAGTATAACGATAGGAGAGCAGTACTTC.

The chain links TRBV5-1 to TRBJ1-1; D perhaps matches TRBD1 (5 bases). Trimming cost V 5 bases and J 4 bases, with 18 bases left between them. This CDR3 comprises 15 residues. Per germline, CDR1 SGHRS and CDR2 YFSETQ. Here the CDR3 DNA reads TGCGCCAGCAGTATGCAAAGGGGCGCGGCCACTGAAGCTTTCTTT. Encoded protein: CASSMQRGAATEAFF.

The V call is TRBV25-1, the J call TRBJ2-7, with 7 bases lining up with TRBD2. This CDR3 has 14 amino acids. After removal of 1 base from V and 3 bases from J, the junction contained 3 bases not matched to a gene. Germline V lookup: CDR1 MGHDK, CDR2 SYGVNS. Written as DNA, the CDR3 is TGTGCCAGCAGTGAATTTGGGGGGGGCTACGAGCAGTACTTC. Translated: CASSEFGGGYEQYF.

This clone was detected only a few times. V gene TRBV14 combines with J gene TRBJ2-1; D is ambiguous. V lost 4 bases to trimming and J lost 10 bases, with 11 bases between them. The CDR3 has 12 amino acids. The germline V gene has CDR1 SGHDN and CDR2 FVKESK. CDR3 sequence (DNA): TGTGCCAGCAGCCCCAAGGGTACGGAGCAGTTCTTC. Protein product: CASSPKGTEQFF. Full variable domain (missing parts from reference TRBV14 and TRBJ2-1): EAGVTQFPSHSVIEKGQTVTLRCDPISGHDNLYWYRRVMGKEIKFLLHFVKESKQDESGMPNNRFLAERTGGTYSTLKVQPAELEDSGVYFCASSPKGTEQFFGPGTRLTVL.

The rearrangement joins TRBV10-3 to TRBJ1-2; weak D call: TRBD1 (5 bases). The CDR3 spans 14 residues. CDR1 and CDR2 (germline): ENHRY, SYGVKD. Trimming removed 2 bases from V and 4 bases from J, with 11 bases in between. CDR3 region: CAISEVDRIYGYTF. CDR3 sequence (DNA): TGTGCCATCAGTGAGGTTGACAGAATCTATGGCTACACCTTC.

J is TRBJ1-3 and V is TRBV6-5, with TRBD1 identical over 10 bases. Trimming took 5 bases from V and 5 from J; bases not matched to a gene: 6. Per the germline V gene, CDR1 is MNHEY and CDR2 is SVGAGI. CDR3 length equals 15 residues. CDR3 bases: TGTGCCAGCAGTCGGGACAGGGGTTATAGAAACACCATATATTTT. The encoded protein is CASSRDRGYRNTIYF.

The rearrangement joins TRBV27 to TRBJ1-4; 7 positions agree with TRBD1. J was trimmed by 4 bases and V by 5 bases; bases with no gene match: 4. Germline CDR1 reads MNHEY; CDR2 reads SMNVEV (reference sequence). The CDR3 is made up of 14 amino acids. The CDR3 sequence is CASSRQGYNEKLFF. The CDR3 DNA is TGTGCCAGCAGTCGACAGGGATATAATGAAAAACTGTTTTTT.

This sequence joins TRBV7-3 and TRBJ2-1; 8 nucleotides line up with TRBD2. This CDR3 comprises 16 residues. Germline CDR1 and CDR2: SGHTA and FQGTGA. Trimming removed 5 bases from V and 8 bases from J; junction bases left unmatched: 14. The CDR3 nucleotides read TGTGCCAGCAGCGATCCTTCCGGGGGGGCTATATATGAGCAGTTCTTC. Amino acids: CASSDPSGGAIYEQFF. Drawing the rest from reference TRBV7-3 and TRBJ2-1, the complete variable domain is GAGVSQTPSNKVTEKGKYVELRCDPISGHTALYWYRQSLGQGPEFLIYFQGTGAADDSGLPNDRFFAVRPEGSVSTLKIQRTERGDSAVYLCASSDPSGGAIYEQFFGPGTRLTVL.

The chain employs TRBV5-8 and TRBJ1-6; D is ambiguous. This CDR3 has 15 amino acids. The V and J ends lost 1 base and 10 bases respectively, with 15 bases between them. Germline CDR1 reads SGHTS; CDR2 reads YDEGEE. The CDR3 region is CASSLMTIPESPLHF. For the CDR3, the DNA is TGTGCCAGCAGCTTGATGACGATCCCCGAGTCACCCCTCCACTTT.

As DNA, the CDR3 is TGTGCCAGCAGCTTAACAGGGGGAGAGACCCAGTACTTC. Its translation: CASSLTGGETQYF. The chain links TRBV7-3 to TRBJ2-5; D is perhaps TRBD1 (6 bases). V was trimmed by 0 bases and J by 4 bases, leaving 6 bases between them. CDR1 is SGHTA, CDR2 FQGTGA, per germline. The CDR3 covers 13 residues.

The chain employs TRBV2 and TRBJ1-1; 8 bases match TRBD1. Trimming removed 6 bases from V and 0 bases from J; junction bases left unmatched: 3. Per the germline V gene, CDR1 is SNHLY and CDR2 is FYNNEI. CDR3 length equals 14 residues. The CDR3 loop is CASRGDRLNTEAFF. The CDR3 DNA sequence: TGTGCCAGCAGGGGGGACAGGCTGAACACTGAAGCTTTCTTT.

A few counts support this clone. The chain carries TRBV2 and TRBJ2-3; D gene ambiguous. V lost 6 bases and J lost 4, with 8 bases in between. There are 12 residues in the CDR3. Per the germline V gene, CDR1 is SNHLY and CDR2 is FYNNEI. CDR3 DNA sequence: TGTGCCAGCAGGGGTAGGGCAGATACGCAGTATTTT. Translating it yields CASRGRADTQYF.

Written as DNA, the CDR3 is TGCGCCAGCAGCCAAGATGGGAATAGCGGGAGTACAGATACGCAGTATTTT. Its protein is CASSQDGNSGSTDTQYF. The chain recombines TRBV4-3 with TRBJ2-3, with 9 bases matching TRBD2. This CDR3 contains 17 residues. Germline V gives CDR1 LGHNA, CDR2 YSLEER. The ends lost 0 bases at V and 3 bases at J; junction bases unmatched: 7.

CDR3 bases: TGTGCCAGCTCACCAGGGGCGGGGGATACGCAGTATTTT. It is translated as CASSPGAGDTQYF. V gene TRBV18 combines with J gene TRBJ2-3; maybe TRBD2 (6 bases). The CDR3 runs 13 residues. Between the trimmed V and J ends, which lost 2 bases and 6 bases, there was a span of 9 bases. The germline V gene has CDR1 KGHSH and CDR2 LQKENI.

The chain recombines TRBV18 with TRBJ2-5, with TRBD2 identical over 7 bases. Germline CDR1 and CDR2: KGHSH and LQKENI. V dropped 6 bases and J dropped 1; count of bases not matched to a gene: 5. This CDR3 comprises 14 residues. The CDR3 DNA reads as TGTGCCAGCTCTAGGGGCGGGAGCCAAGAGACCCAGTACTTC. It translates to CASSRGGSQETQYF. Filled out from reference TRBV18 and TRBJ2-5, the complete variable domain reads NAGVMQNPRHLVRRRGQEARLRCSPMKGHSHVYWYRQLPEEGLKFMVYLQKENIIDESGMPKERFSAEFPKEGPSILRIQQVVRGDSAAYFCASSRGGSQETQYFGPGTRLLVL.

This chain uses TRBV2 with TRBJ1-2; maybe TRBD1 (6 bases). The germline V gene encodes CDR1 SNHLY and CDR2 FYNNEI. V was cut by 10 bases and J by 8 bases, with 17 bases left in between. The CDR3 contains 12 residues. The CDR3 loop is CATQGDSGGYTF. Written as DNA, the CDR3 is TGTGCCACACAGGGAGATTCGGGGGGCTACACCTTC.

The chain combines TRBV2 with TRBJ2-3; TRBD2 aligns across 10 bases. Trimming at V came to 11 bases and at J to 2 bases, leaving 4 bases not matched to a gene. The CDR3 covers 13 residues. The germline CDR1 and CDR2 sequences are SNHLY and FYNNEI. CDR3 in amino acids: CASTSGYTDTQYF. CDR3 nucleotides: TGTGCCTCGACTAGCGGGTACACAGATACGCAGTATTTT.

The CDR3 DNA reads as TGTGCCAGCTCACCACCTTTTAGCGGGAGGGTCGGTGAGCAGTTCTTC. This sequence encodes CASSPPFSGRVGEQFF. The chain has TRBV18 and TRBJ2-1, with 11 nucleotides matching TRBD2. V trimming: 0 bases; J trimming: 9 bases; junction bases outside the gene matches: 7. This CDR3 is 16 amino acids long. The V gene's germline CDR1 is KGHSH and CDR2 LQKENI.